One and the same sample provided the 10 T cell receptor beta chains below, sequenced in a study of cytomegalovirus exposure and HLA in healthy donors. Vbeta (60) and Jbeta (13) primers were used in the PCR. Data came from immunoSEQ multiplex PCR; TCRdb stores just in-frame clones and leaves some out. The sample has about 160,000 clones; over 60% are singletons. Material for sequencing was PBMCs. These receptors all come from a woman aged 45-65 years in good health and CMV-seropositive.

V is TRBV27 and J is TRBJ2-5; D gene unclear. The V and J ends lost 6 bases and 2 bases respectively, with 16 bases between them. Germline CDR1 and CDR2: MNHEY and SMNVEV (reference sequence). CDR3 length: 15 amino acids. Here the CDR3 reads CASSPEVGQQETQYF. In DNA form, the CDR3 reads TGTGCCAGCAGCCCAGAGGTCGGCCAACAAGAGACCCAGTACTTC.

This clone was found once. CDR3 sequence (DNA): TGTGCCAGCTCACCATCACAGGCAACTAATGAAAAACTGTTTTTT. It yields the protein CASSPSQATNEKLFF. The chain recombines TRBV18 with TRBJ1-4; maybe TRBD1 (5 bases). CDR3 size: 15 residues. Germline V gene sequence: CDR1 KGHSH, CDR2 LQKENI. V lost 2 bases to trimming and J lost 0 bases, with 7 bases between them. The full variable domain, its missing parts supplied by reference TRBV18 and TRBJ1-4, is NAGVMQNPRHLVRRRGQEARLRCSPMKGHSHVYWYRQLPEEGLKFMVYLQKENIIDESGMPKERFSAEFPKEGPSILRIQQVVRGDSAAYFCASSPSQATNEKLFFGSGTQLSVL.

The chain links TRBV6-1 to TRBJ2-2; D gene ambiguous. The CDR3 runs to 13 residues. Germline loops: CDR1 MNHNS, CDR2 SASEGT. V dropped 6 bases and J dropped 2 bases, with 7 bases sitting between them. In DNA, the CDR3 is TGTGCCAGCAGCCCTATAAACACCGGGGAGCTGTTTTTT. It yields the protein CASSPINTGELFF.

V gene TRBV5-4 combines with J gene TRBJ1-2; tentatively, D is TRBD1 (6 bases). Germline V CDR1 and CDR2: SGHNT, YYREEE (reference sequence). The CDR3 totals 14 residues. V dropped 0 bases and J dropped 4 bases, with 10 bases sitting between them. The CDR3 bases are TGTGCCAGCAGCTTGGAGGGACAAAGCTATGGCTACACCTTC. As protein: CASSLEGQSYGYTF.

The rearrangement uses TRBV5-5 and TRBJ2-7; 9 bases match TRBD1. Germline CDR1 reads SGHKS; CDR2 reads YYEKEE (reference sequence). The V gene end was trimmed by 4 bases and the J gene end by 1 base; junction bases not matched to a gene: 9. The CDR3 loop spans 16 amino acids. CDR3 in DNA: TGTGCCAGCAGCCTTATGACAGGGGGTGTATCCTACGAGCAGTACTTC. Amino acids: CASSLMTGGVSYEQYF.

Concerning this clone itself: The missing conserved phenylalanine or tryptophan at the end of this CDR3 makes a read error likely. This chain uses TRBV4-1 with TRBJ1-2, with 10 positions matching TRBD1. J gave up 6 bases and V 3 bases, and 10 bases lay outside the gene matches. Looked up from germline, CDR1 is MGHRA and CDR2 is YSYEKL. The CDR3 covers 16 residues. CDR3 nucleotide sequence: TGCGCCAGCAGCCAGCCCGGGACAGGGGCGGGAAATGGCTACACCGTC. Residues: CASSQPGTGAGNGYTV.

The chain is built from TRBV10-3 and TRBJ1-1; 7 bases line up with TRBD1. This CDR3 contains 14 residues. Germline V gives CDR1 ENHRY, CDR2 SYGVKD. With V trimmed by 3 bases and J by 6 bases, 7 bases remained unmatched. This chain's CDR3 is CAISEGQAKPEAFF. CDR3 DNA sequence: TGTGCCATCAGTGAAGGACAGGCAAAGCCTGAAGCTTTCTTT.

The chain employs TRBV7-2 and TRBJ1-2, with D tentatively TRBD1 (5 bases). Germline lookup yields CDR1 SGHTA and CDR2 FQGNSA. Trimming took off 6 bases at V and 7 bases at J, with 21 bases between the two ends. The CDR3 is 15 amino acids. The CDR3 DNA follows: TGTGCCAGCAGTACCCTAGGGGTTTCAATAGCTGGCTACACCTTC. Its translation: CASSTLGVSIAGYTF.

This clone was counted between two and nine times. The gene calls are TRBV2 and TRBJ1-5; D possibly corresponds to TRBD1 (6 bases). The CDR3 spans 14 residues. The ends were cut back, 6 bases at V and 4 bases at J, with 13 bases in the middle. Germline CDR1 is SNHLY and CDR2 is FYNNEI. Here the CDR3 reads CASRGNTGNQPQHF. The CDR3 region has the DNA TGTGCCAGCAGAGGCAATACAGGGAATCAGCCCCAGCATTTT.

This clone has more than one count but fewer than ten. The CDR3 here is CASSGGQGTYGYTF. CDR3 in DNA: TGTGCCAGCAGCGGGGGACAGGGGACCTATGGCTACACCTTC. The chain uses TRBV28 and TRBJ1-2; 10 nucleotides line up with TRBD1. The CDR3 covers 14 residues. Losses at the gene ends were 6 bases for V and 4 bases for J; bases not matched to a gene: 5. In germline, CDR1 is MDHEN, CDR2 SYDVKM.